The 17 T cell receptor beta chains given below trace back to one sample, sequenced in a study of T cells after yellow fever vaccination. TCRdb ran MiXCR on the 5' RACE reads and lists one entry per CDR3 protein. Of under 400,000 distinct CDR3 sequences listed, around 10% are singletons. Sequences were derived from PBMCs, sampled on the day of the first yellow fever vaccination. These TCRs come from a man in his late teens or twenties who received the YFV17D yellow fever vaccine.

This clonotype was recorded a few times. This rearrangement joins TRBV7-2 to TRBJ2-6; D uncertain. Germline loops: CDR1 SGHTA, CDR2 FQGNSA. Trimming pared 3 bases from V and 1 base from J, leaving 10 bases between. This CDR3 is built from 16 residues. The CDR3 region is CASSFQVFSGANVLTF. The CDR3 DNA is TGTGCCAGCAGCTTTCAGGTTTTTTCTGGGGCCAACGTCCTGACTTTC.

V and J are TRBV30 and TRBJ2-5; no definite D call. This CDR3 has 13 residues. The V gene lost 0 bases and the J gene lost 5 bases, with 10 bases spanning the gap. The V gene's germline CDR1 is GTSNPN and CDR2 SVGIG (reference sequence). The CDR3: CAWSVSSWETQYF. In nucleotides, the CDR3 is TGTGCCTGGAGTGTGTCTTCCTGGGAGACCCAGTACTTC.

In its sample, this clonotype was seen a few times. The chain links TRBV4-1 to TRBJ2-2; D gene ambiguous. This CDR3 is 15 amino acids long. The germline gives CDR1 MGHRA, CDR2 YSYEKL. The V and J ends lost 1 base and 7 bases respectively, with 13 bases between them. CDR3 coding DNA: TGCGCCAGCAGCCAAGTGTCGATGGACGGCGGGGAGCTGTTTTTT. Translating gives CASSQVSMDGGELFF.

The rearrangement joins TRBV11-2 to TRBJ1-1; 8 bases map to TRBD1. Germline V gene lookup returns CDR1 SGHAT and CDR2 FQNNGV. CDR3 length: 14 residues. Germline trimming cut 5 bases from V and 6 bases from J; bases unmatched to any gene: 8. The CDR3 reads CASSTRTGKSEAFF. The CDR3 DNA follows: TGTGCCAGCAGCACCCGGACAGGGAAGTCTGAAGCTTTCTTT.

V usage is TRBV11-2 and J usage is TRBJ2-7, with TRBD1 matching over 7 bases. Germline CDR1 reads SGHAT; CDR2 reads FQNNGV. V dropped 4 bases and J dropped 4; count of bases not matched to a gene: 7. The CDR3 is 14 amino acids. CDR3 bases: TGTGCCAGCAGCTCACCGGGACAGAGATACGAGCAGTACTTC. Translation gives CASSSPGQRYEQYF.

In its sample, this clonotype was seen a few times. V and J are TRBV14 and TRBJ2-2; TRBD1 or TRBD2 may be the D gene (6 bases each). The ends were cut back, 4 bases at V and 4 bases at J, with 16 bases in the middle. CDR3 length: 16 residues. Germline assignment: CDR1 SGHDN and CDR2 FVKESK. CDR3 sequence (DNA): TGTGCCAGCAGCCCCCGAGGGGGGCGCACCACCGGGGAGCTGTTTTTT. Its protein product is CASSPRGGRTTGELFF.

V gene TRBV6-1 combines with J gene TRBJ2-1, with 9 bases lining up with TRBD2. The germline gives CDR1 MNHNS, CDR2 SASEGT. The V gene end was trimmed by 3 bases and the J gene end by 1 base; junction bases not matched to a gene: 7. The CDR3 contains 17 residues. As DNA, the CDR3 is TGTGCCAGCAGTGATCCCAGCGGGGGGCCGTCCTACAATGAGCAGTTCTTC. Amino acids: CASSDPSGGPSYNEQFF.

The V and J genes are TRBV28 and TRBJ2-7, with D hard to call. In germline, CDR1 is MDHEN, CDR2 SYDVKM. The CDR3 covers 10 residues. V lost 8 bases and J 3 bases, leaving 5 bases between the germline ends. The CDR3 here is CASDLYEQYV. The CDR3 DNA reads TGTGCCAGCGACCTCTACGAGCAGTACGTC.

The CDR3 reads CASSLGRGAFFQYF. The CDR3 coding sequence is TGTGCCAGCAGCTTAGGACGCGGGGCCTTCTTTCAGTACTTC. The genes are TRBV7-8 and TRBJ2-4, with D maybe TRBD2 (6 bases). The ends were cut back, 1 base at V and 11 bases at J, with 15 bases in the middle. From germline, CDR1 is SGHVS and CDR2 FQNEAQ. CDR3 length: 14 residues.

Written as DNA, the CDR3 is TGCGCCAGCAGCTTGGGGCTAGGGTTAAGGGAGACCCAGTACTTC. Its protein product is CASSLGLGLRETQYF. This chain connects TRBV5-1 to TRBJ2-5; D gene unclear. This CDR3 is built from 15 residues. Germline assignment: CDR1 SGHRS and CDR2 YFSETQ. Trimming pared 0 bases from V and 5 bases from J, leaving 14 bases between. Using reference TRBV5-1 and TRBJ2-5 for the parts outside the CDR3, the full variable domain is KAGVTQTPRYLIKTRGQQVTLSCSPISGHRSVSWYQQTPGQGLQFLFEYFSETQRNKGNFPGRFSGRQFSNSRSEMNVSTLELGDSALYLCASSLGLGLRETQYFGPGTRLLVL.

The gene calls are TRBV9 and TRBJ1-1, with D unresolved. Between the trimmed V and J ends, which lost 0 bases and 1 base, there was a span of 7 bases. Germline V gene sequence: CDR1 SGDLS, CDR2 YYNGEE. The CDR3 contains 14 residues. CDR3 nucleotide sequence: TGTGCCAGCAGCGTAGCCAGAGGGAACACTGAAGCTTTCTTT. This gives the protein CASSVARGNTEAFF.

The J gene is TRBJ2-3, the V gene TRBV20-1; 12 positions agree with TRBD2. V gave up 5 bases and J gave up 6 bases; unmatched junction bases: 9. In germline, CDR1 is DFQATT, CDR2 SNEGSKA (reference sequence). The CDR3 is 15 residues long. This chain's CDR3 is CSAGRSSGGADTQYF. DNA of the CDR3: TGCAGTGCTGGAAGATCTAGCGGGGGGGCTGATACGCAGTATTTT.

V usage is TRBV6-1 and J usage is TRBJ2-1, with 7 bases lining up with TRBD2. Trimming cost V 4 bases and J 0 bases; bases outside gene matches: 12. Germline lookup yields CDR1 MNHNS and CDR2 SASEGT. This CDR3 region has 18 residues. The CDR3 DNA reads TGTGCCAGCAGTGCCCTCCTAGCGGCAGAGGTCTCCTACAATGAGCAGTTCTTC. It encodes CASSALLAAEVSYNEQFF.

This clonotype was counted a few times. The gene calls are TRBV9 and TRBJ2-1; D might be TRBD2 (5 bases). Germline V gene lookup returns CDR1 SGDLS and CDR2 YYNGEE. V was pared by 0 bases and J by 1 base, with 8 bases between. The CDR3 runs 15 residues. The CDR3 bases are TGTGCCAGCAGCGTAGACGGGGTTTCCTACAATGAGCAGTTCTTC. This translates into CASSVDGVSYNEQFF.

The table lists this clonotype with many counts. The gene calls are TRBV5-6 and TRBJ2-3; 10 bases align to TRBD2. Germline V gene lookup returns CDR1 SGHDT and CDR2 YYEEEE. The V and J ends lost 0 bases and 0 bases, in that order; junction bases with no gene match: 10. CDR3 length: 19 residues. The CDR3 here is CASSLARLAGEPSTDTQYF. DNA for the CDR3: TGTGCCAGCAGCTTGGCGCGGCTAGCGGGGGAACCTAGCACAGATACGCAGTATTTT.

The sample holds many counts of this clonotype. V is TRBV6-4 and J is TRBJ2-3; D is perhaps TRBD1 (6 bases). Trimming removed 4 bases at V and 6 bases at J, with 11 bases between. The CDR3 loop spans 13 amino acids. Looked up from germline, CDR1 is MRHNA and CDR2 is SNTAGT. CDR3 coding DNA: TGTGCCAGCAGTGTACAGGGTGGGGATACGCAGTATTTT. Amino acids: CASSVQGGDTQYF.

V usage is TRBV6-2 or TRBV6-3 and J usage is TRBJ1-5, with a weak D call TRBD1 (6 bases). The CDR3 has 16 amino acids. CDR1 and CDR2 (germline): MNHEY, SVGEGT. V was shortened by 4 bases and J by 7 bases, with 20 bases between the two germline ends. The CDR3 region is CASSSFYRERRQPQHF. CDR3 bases: TGTGCCAGCAGTTCCTTCTACAGGGAGAGGCGACAGCCCCAGCATTTT.